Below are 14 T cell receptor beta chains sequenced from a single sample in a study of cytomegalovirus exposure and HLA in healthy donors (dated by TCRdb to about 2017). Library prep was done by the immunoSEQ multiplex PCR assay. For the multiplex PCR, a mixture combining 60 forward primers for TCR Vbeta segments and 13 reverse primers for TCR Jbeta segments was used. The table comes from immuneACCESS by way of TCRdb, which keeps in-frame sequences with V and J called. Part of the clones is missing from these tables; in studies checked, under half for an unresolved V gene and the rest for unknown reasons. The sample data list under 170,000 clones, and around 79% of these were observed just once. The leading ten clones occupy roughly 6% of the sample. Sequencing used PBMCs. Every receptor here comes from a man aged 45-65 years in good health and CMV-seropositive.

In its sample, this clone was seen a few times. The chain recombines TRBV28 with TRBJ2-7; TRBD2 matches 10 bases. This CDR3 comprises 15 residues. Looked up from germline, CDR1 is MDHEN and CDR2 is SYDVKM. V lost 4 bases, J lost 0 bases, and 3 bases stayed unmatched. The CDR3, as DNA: TGTGCCAGCAGTTCGATAGCGGGAGGCTCCTACGAGCAGTACTTC. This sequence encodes CASSSIAGGSYEQYF.

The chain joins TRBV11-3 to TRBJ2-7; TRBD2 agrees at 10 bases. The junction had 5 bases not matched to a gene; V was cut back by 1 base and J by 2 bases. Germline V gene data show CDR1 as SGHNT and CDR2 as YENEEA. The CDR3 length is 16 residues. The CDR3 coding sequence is TGTGCCAGCAGCTTAGGACTAGCGGGTGAAGCCTACGAGCAGTACTTC. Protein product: CASSLGLAGEAYEQYF.

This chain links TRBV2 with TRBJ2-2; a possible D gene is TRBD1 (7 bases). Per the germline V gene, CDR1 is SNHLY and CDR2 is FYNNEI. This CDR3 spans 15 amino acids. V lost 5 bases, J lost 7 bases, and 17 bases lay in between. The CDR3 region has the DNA TGTGCCAGCAGTCGGCAGGGGGGTGCGAGCGGGGAGCTGTTTTTT. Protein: CASSRQGGASGELFF.

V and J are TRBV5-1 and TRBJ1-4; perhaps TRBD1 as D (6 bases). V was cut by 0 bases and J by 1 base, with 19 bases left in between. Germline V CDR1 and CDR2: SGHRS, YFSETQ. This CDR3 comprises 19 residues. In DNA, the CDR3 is TGCGCCAGCAGCTTGGGCACACCGGGACACCTCAGAACTAATGAAAAACTGTTTTTT. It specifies CASSLGTPGHLRTNEKLFF. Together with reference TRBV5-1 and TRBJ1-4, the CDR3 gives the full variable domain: KAGVTQTPRYLIKTRGQQVTLSCSPISGHRSVSWYQQTPGQGLQFLFEYFSETQRNKGNFPGRFSGRQFSNSRSEMNVSTLELGDSALYLCASSLGTPGHLRTNEKLFFGSGTQLSVL.

The CDR3 DNA reads as TGTGCCTGGACAGGGGCCACTGAAGCTTTCTTT. Translating it yields CAWTGATEAFF. The rearrangement uses TRBV30 and TRBJ1-1, with TRBD1 as a possible D gene (6 bases). CDR3 length: 11 amino acids. The V gene lost 4 bases and the J gene lost 4 bases, with 7 bases spanning the gap. The germline CDR1 and CDR2 sequences are GTSNPN and SVGIG (reference sequence).

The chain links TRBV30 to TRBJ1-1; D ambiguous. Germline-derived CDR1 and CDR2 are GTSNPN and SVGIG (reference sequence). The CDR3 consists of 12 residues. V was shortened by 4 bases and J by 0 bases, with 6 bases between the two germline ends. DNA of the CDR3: TGTGCCTGGAATCAGGTGAACACTGAAGCTTTCTTT. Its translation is CAWNQVNTEAFF.

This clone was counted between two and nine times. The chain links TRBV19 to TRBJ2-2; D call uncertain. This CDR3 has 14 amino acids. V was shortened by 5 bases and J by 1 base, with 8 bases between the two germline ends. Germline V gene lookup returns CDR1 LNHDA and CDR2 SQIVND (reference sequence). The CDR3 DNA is TGTGCCAGTAGTGTGAGAGGGAACACCGGGGAGCTGTTTTTT. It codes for CASSVRGNTGELFF.

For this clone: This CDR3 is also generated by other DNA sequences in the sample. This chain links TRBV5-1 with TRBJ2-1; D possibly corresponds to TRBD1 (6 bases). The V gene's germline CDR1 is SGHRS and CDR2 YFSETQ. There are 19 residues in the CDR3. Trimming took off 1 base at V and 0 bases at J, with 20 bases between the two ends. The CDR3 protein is CASSLLLITGTSSYNEQFF. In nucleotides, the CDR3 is TGCGCCAGCAGCTTGCTCCTAATAACCGGGACAAGCTCCTACAATGAGCAGTTCTTC.

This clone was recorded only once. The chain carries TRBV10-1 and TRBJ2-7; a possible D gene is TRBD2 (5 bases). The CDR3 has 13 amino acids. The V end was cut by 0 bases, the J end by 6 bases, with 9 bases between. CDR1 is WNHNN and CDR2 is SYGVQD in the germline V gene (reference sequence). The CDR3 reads CASSESGVSEQYF. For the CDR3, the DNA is TGCGCCAGCAGTGAGTCCGGGGTCTCCGAGCAGTACTTC.

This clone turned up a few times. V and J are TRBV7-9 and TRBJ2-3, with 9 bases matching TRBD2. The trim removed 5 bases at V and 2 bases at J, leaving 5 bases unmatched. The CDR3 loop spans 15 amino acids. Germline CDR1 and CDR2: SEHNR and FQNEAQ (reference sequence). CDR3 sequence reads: CASSRLADDTDTQYF. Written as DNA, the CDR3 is TGTGCCAGCAGCCGACTAGCGGACGACACAGATACGCAGTATTTT. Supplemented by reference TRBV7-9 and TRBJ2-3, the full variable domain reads DTGVSQNPRHKITKRGQNVTFRCDPISEHNRLYWYRQTLGQGPEFLTYFQNEAQLEKSRLLSDRFSAERPKGSFSTLEIQRTEQGDSAMYLCASSRLADDTDTQYFGPGTRLTVL.

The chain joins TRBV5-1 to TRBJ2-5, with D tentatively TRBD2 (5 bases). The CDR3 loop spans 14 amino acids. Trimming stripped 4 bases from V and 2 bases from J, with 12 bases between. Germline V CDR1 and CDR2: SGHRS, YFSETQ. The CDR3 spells CASSLGSVQETQYF. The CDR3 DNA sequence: TGCGCCAGCAGCCTTGGTAGCGTTCAAGAGACCCAGTACTTC.

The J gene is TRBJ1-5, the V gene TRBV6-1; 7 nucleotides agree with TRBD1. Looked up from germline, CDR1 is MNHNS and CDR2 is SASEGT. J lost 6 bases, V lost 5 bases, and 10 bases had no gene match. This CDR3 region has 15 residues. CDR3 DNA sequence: TGTGCCAGCAGTTTGGGGACAGTATCAGGTCAGCCCCAGCATTTT. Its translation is CASSLGTVSGQPQHF.

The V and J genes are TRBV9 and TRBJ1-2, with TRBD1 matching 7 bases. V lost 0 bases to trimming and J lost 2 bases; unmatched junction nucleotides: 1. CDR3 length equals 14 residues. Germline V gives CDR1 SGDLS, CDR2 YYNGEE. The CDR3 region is CASSVGDRNYGYTF. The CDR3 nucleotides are TGTGCCAGCAGCGTAGGGGACAGAAACTATGGCTACACCTTC.

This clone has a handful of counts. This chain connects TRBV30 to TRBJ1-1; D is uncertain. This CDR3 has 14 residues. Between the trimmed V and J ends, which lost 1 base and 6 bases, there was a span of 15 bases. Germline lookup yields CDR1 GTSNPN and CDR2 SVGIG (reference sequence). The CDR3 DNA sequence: TGTGCCTGGAGTGATGGCCCGCTCCCTCCTGAAGCTTTCTTT. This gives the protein CAWSDGPLPPEAFF.